These 5 T cell receptor beta chains originate from one sample sequenced in a study of monozygotic twins with inflammatory bowel disease. TCRdb processed the 5' RACE reads again and assigns one entry to each CDR3 protein, with no DNA. Its clone listing holds over 200,000 distinct CDR3 sequences. The material sequenced was blood. These receptors all come from a human donor with ulcerative colitis or Crohn's disease, or a healthy co-twin of an affected twin (not recorded which).

The chain links TRBV12-3 or TRBV12-4 to TRBJ2-3. The CDR3 length is 18 residues. CDR3 residues: CASSLPHAAAFVTDTQYF.

The chain joins TRBV4-1 to TRBJ2-2; TCRdb's D gene call, TRBD1, goes unchecked for lack of DNA. CDR1 and CDR2 (germline): MGHRA, YSYEKL. This CDR3 comprises 15 residues. The CDR3 protein is CASSQESGATGELFF.

The chain joins TRBV20-1 to TRBJ2-3; the TCRdb D gene call, TRBD2, has no DNA to confirm it. The CDR3 has 13 amino acids. CDR1 and CDR2 (germline): DFQATT, SNEGSKA (reference sequence). The CDR3 is CRTTSGVTDTQYF.

The V gene is TRBV19, the J gene TRBJ1-6. The CDR3 has 11 amino acids. The V gene's germline CDR1 is LNHDA and CDR2 SQIVND (reference sequence). The CDR3 region is CASKGNSPLHF.

CDR3 loop: CSSRGANEKLFF. The chain is built from TRBV29-1 and TRBJ1-4; TCRdb returns TRBD1, unconfirmable since there is no DNA. Germline CDR1 reads SQVTM; CDR2 reads ANQGSEA. The CDR3 sequence is 12 residues long. Based on the CDR3 plus reference TRBV29-1 and TRBJ1-4, the full variable domain is SAVISQKPSRDICQRGTSLTIQCQVDSQVTMMFWYRQQPGQSLTLIATANQGSEATYESGFVIDKFPISRPNLTFSTLTVSNMSPEDSSIYLCSSRGANEKLFFGSGTQLSVL.